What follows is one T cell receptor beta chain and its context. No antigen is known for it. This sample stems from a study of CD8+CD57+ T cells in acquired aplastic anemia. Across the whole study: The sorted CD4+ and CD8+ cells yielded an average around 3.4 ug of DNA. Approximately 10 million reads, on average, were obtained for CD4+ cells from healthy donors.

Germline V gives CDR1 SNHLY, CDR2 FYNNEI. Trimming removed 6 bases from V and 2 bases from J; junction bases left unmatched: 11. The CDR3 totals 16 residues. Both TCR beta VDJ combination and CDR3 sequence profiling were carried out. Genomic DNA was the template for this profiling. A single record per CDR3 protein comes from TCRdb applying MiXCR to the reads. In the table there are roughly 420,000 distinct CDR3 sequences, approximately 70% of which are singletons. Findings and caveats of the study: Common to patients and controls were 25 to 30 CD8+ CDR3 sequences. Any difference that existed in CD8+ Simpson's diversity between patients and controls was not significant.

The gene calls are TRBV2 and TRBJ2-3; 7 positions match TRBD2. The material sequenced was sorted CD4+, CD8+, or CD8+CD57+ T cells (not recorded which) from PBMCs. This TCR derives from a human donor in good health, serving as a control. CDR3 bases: TGTGCCAGCAGCCACAGCCTTGGGGGGGACACAGATACGCAGTATTTT. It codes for CASSHSLGGDTDTQYF.